This T cell receptor (beta chain) comes out of a study of cytomegalovirus exposure and HLA in healthy donors. Study results and limitations: Later genetic work tied a missense DCLRE1C variant to beta-chain V and J trimming. The authors later found TCR association rates varying by HLA locus, with DRB1 most and HLA-C fewest. The majority of TCR sequences were rare, yet some public TCRs appeared in many donors.

CDR1 and CDR2 (germline): SGHDT, YYEEEE. With 0 bases removed from V and 4 bases from J, the gap between germline ends came to 16 bases. The CDR3 length is 16 residues. The PCR ran on 60 Vbeta and 13 Jbeta primers. Method: immunoSEQ multiplex PCR; TCRdb's copy keeps in-frame clones and lacks some. This specimen shows about 150,000 clones; the ten leading clones hold 1.5% to 2%. Comments on this clone: Its antigen is not identified.

This chain uses TRBV5-6 with TRBJ1-1, with D perhaps matching TRBD1 (6 bases). Sequenced input: PBMCs. The origin of this receptor is a woman aged 50 to 65 in good health and CMV-seronegative. The CDR3 loop reads CASSLVGYRAGTEAFF. DNA of the CDR3: TGTGCCAGCAGCTTGGTAGGTTACAGGGCTGGCACTGAAGCTTTCTTT. Drawing the rest from reference TRBV5-6 and TRBJ1-1, the complete variable domain is DAGVTQSPTHLIKTRGQQVTLRCSPKSGHDTVSWYQQALGQGPQFIFQYYEEEERQRGNFPDRFSGHQFPNYSSELNVNALLLGDSALYLCASSLVGYRAGTEAFFGQGTRLTVV.